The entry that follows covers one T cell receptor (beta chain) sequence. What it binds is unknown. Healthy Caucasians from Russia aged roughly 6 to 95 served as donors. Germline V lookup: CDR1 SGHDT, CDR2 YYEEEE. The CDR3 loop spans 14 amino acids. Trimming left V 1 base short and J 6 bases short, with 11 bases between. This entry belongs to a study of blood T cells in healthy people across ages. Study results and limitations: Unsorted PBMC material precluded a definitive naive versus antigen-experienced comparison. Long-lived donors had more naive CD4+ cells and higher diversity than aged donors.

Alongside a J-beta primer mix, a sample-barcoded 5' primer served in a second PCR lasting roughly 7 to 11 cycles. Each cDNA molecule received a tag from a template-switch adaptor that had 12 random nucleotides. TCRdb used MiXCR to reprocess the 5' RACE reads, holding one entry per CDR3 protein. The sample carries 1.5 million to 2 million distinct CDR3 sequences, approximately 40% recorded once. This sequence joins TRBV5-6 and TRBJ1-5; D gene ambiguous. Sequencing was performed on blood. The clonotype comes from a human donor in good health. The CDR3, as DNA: TGTGCCAGCAGCTTGAGGAACAGAATTCAGCCCCAGCATTTT. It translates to CASSLRNRIQPQHF.